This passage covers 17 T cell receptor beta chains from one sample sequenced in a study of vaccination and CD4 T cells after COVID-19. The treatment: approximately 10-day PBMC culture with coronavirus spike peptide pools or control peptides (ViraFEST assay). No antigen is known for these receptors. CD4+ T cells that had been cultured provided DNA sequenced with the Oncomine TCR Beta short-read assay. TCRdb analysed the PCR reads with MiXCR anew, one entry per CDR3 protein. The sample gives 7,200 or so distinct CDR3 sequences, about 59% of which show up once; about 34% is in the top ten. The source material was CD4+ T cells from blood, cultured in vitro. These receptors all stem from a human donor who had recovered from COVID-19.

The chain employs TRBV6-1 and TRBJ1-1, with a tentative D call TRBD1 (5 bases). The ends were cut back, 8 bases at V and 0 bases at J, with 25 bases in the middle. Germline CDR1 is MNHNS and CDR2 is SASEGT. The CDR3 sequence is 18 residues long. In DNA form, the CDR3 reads TGTGCCAGCGCCAAAGGAGGGGTAGGAACGGCAATGAACACTGAAGCTTTCTTT. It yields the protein CASAKGGVGTAMNTEAFF.

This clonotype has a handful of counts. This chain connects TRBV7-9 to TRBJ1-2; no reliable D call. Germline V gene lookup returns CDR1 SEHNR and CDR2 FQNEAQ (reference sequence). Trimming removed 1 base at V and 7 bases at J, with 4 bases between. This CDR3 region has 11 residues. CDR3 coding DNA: TGTGCCAGCAGCTTAGATGGTGGCTACACCTTC. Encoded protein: CASSLDGGYTF.

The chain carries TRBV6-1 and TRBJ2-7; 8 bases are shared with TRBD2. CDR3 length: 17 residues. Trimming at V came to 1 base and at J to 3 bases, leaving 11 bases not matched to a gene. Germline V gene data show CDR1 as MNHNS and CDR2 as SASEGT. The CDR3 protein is CASSEGAFREGHYEQYF. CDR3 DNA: TGTGCCAGCAGTGAAGGAGCTTTCCGGGAGGGCCACTACGAGCAGTACTTC.

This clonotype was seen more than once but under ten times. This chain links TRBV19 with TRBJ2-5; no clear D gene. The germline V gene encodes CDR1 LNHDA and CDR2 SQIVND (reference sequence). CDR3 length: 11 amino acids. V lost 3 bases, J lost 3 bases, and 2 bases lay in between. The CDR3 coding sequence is TGTGCCAGTAGTATTGAAGAGACCCAGTACTTC. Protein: CASSIEETQYF.

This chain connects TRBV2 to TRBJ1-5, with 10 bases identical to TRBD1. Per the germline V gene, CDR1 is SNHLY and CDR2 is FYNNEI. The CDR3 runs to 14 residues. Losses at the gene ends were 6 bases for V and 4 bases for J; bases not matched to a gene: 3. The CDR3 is CASRGTGENQPQHF. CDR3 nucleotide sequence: TGTGCCAGCAGAGGGACAGGGGAGAATCAGCCCCAGCATTTT. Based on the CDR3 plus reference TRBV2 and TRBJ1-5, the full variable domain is EPEVTQTPSHQVTQMGQEVILRCVPISNHLYFYWYRQILGQKVEFLVSFYNNEISEKSEIFDDQFSVERPDGSNFTLKIRSTKLEDSAMYFCASRGTGENQPQHFGDGTRLSIL.

The DNA for the CDR3 is TGTGCCAGCAGCTGGGACAGAAATAATTCACCCCTCCACTTT. Encoded protein: CASSWDRNNSPLHF. The rearrangement joins TRBV5-4 to TRBJ1-6; TRBD1 agrees at 7 bases. There are 14 residues in the CDR3. Germline values: CDR1 SGHNT, CDR2 YYREEE (reference sequence). The J segment lost 5 bases and the V segment lost 3 bases, leaving 2 bases of the junction unmatched.

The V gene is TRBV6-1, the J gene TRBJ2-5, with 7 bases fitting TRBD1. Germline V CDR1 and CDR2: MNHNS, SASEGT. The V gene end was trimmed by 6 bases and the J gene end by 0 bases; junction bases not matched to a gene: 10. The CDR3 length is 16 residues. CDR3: CASSLTGTAYQETQYF. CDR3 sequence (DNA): TGTGCCAGCAGCTTGACCGGGACAGCGTACCAAGAGACCCAGTACTTC.

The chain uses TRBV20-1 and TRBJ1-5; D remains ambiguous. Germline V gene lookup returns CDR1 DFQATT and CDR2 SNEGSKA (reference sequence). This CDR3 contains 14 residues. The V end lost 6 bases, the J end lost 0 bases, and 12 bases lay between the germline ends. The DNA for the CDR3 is TGCAGTGCCCAGGTCCCGGATAGCAATCAGCCCCAGCATTTT. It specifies CSAQVPDSNQPQHF.

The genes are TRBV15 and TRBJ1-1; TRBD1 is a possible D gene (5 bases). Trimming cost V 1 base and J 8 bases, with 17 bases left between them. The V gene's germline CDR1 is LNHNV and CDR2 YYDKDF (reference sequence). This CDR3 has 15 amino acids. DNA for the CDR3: TGTGCCACCAGCAGAGGAGGGGAGGACAAAGCCGAAGCTTTCTTT. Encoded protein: CATSRGGEDKAEAFF.

In DNA form, the CDR3 reads TGTGCCAGTAGTATAGGAACTAGCGAGATAGGGAACACCGGGGAGCTGTTTTTT. Protein: CASSIGTSEIGNTGELFF. The V gene is TRBV19, the J gene TRBJ2-2; 7 bases are a match to TRBD2. This CDR3 is built from 18 residues. Germline values: CDR1 LNHDA, CDR2 SQIVND (reference sequence). V gave up 1 base and J gave up 1 base; unmatched junction bases: 9.

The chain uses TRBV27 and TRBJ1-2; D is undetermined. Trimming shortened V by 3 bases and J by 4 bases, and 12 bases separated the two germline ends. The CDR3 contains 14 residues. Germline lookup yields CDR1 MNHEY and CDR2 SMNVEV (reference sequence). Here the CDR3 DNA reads TGTGCCAGCAGTTTTACCGGCTCTACCTATGGCTACACCTTC. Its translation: CASSFTGSTYGYTF.

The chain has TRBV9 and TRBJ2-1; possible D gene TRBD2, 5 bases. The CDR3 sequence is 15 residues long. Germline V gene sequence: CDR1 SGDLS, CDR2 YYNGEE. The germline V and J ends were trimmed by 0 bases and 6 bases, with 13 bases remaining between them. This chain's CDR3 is CASSVEVGVGNEQFF. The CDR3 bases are TGTGCCAGCAGCGTAGAAGTGGGAGTGGGCAATGAGCAGTTCTTC.

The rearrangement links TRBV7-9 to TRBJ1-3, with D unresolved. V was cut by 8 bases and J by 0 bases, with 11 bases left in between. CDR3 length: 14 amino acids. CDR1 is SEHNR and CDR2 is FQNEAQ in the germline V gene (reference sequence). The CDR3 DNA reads TGTGCCAGCGGCGCCCGCGACTCTGGAAACACCATATATTTT. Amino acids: CASGARDSGNTIYF.

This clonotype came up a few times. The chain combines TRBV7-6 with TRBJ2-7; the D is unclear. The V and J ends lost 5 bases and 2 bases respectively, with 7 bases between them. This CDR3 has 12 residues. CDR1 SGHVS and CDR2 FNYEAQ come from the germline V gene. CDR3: CASSADPYEQYF. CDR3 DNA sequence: TGTGCCAGCAGCGCCGATCCCTACGAGCAGTACTTC.

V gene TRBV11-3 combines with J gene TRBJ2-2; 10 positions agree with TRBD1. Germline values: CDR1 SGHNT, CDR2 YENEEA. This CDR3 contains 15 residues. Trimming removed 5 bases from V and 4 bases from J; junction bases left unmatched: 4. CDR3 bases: TGTGCCAGCAGCCCTGGGACAGGGGTCACCGGGGAGCTGTTTTTT. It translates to CASSPGTGVTGELFF.

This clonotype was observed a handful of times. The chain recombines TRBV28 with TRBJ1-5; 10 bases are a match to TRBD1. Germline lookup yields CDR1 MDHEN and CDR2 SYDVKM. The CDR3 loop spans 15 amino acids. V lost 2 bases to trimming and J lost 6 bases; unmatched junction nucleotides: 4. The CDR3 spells CASSLQGQGFQPQHF. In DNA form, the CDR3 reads TGTGCCAGCAGTTTACAGGGACAGGGGTTTCAGCCCCAGCATTTT.

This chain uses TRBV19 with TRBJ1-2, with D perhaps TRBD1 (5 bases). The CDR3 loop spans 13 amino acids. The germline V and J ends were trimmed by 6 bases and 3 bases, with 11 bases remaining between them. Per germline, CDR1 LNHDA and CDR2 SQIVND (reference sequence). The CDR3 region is CASREGMYYGYTF. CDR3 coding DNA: TGTGCCAGTAGGGAGGGGATGTACTATGGCTACACCTTC.